This T cell receptor (beta chain) was identified in a study of T cells in Graves' hyperthyroidism and ophthalmopathy. This clonotype was detected many times. Antigen specificity is unknown. The source material, RNA transcripts, was used to amplify TCR beta CDR3 regions. An initial round of RT-PCR targeting the TCR CDR3 relied on the HTBI primer set. One entry per CDR3 protein results from TCRdb running MiXCR on the multiplex PCR reads. The sample lists more than 550,000 distinct CDR3 sequences; around a sixth were seen once. The study's findings and limits: The model identified upcoming ophthalmopathy a median approximately six months ahead of onset.

The CDR3 runs to 18 residues. The germline CDR1 and CDR2 sequences are DFQATT and SNEGSKA (reference sequence). V was trimmed by 2 bases and J by 4 bases, leaving 26 bases between them. The clonotype comes from a woman aged 45 to 65 with Graves' hyperthyroidism that later progressed to Graves' ophthalmopathy. The sequencing input was blood. The chain couples TRBV20-1 to TRBJ1-1, with D tentatively TRBD1 (6 bases). CDR3: CSARPLGGTVTWGTEAFF. The CDR3 DNA reads TGCAGTGCTAGACCCTTAGGGGGGACCGTAACCTGGGGCACTGAAGCTTTCTTT.